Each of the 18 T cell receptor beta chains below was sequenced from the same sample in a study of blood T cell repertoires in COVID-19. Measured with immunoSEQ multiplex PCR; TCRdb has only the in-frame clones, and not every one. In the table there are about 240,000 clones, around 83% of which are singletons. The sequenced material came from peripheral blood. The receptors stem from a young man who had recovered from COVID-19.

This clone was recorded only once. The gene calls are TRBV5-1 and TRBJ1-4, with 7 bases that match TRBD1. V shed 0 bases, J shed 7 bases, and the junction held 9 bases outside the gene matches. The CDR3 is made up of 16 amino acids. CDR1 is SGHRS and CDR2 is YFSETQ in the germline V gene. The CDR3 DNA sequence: TGCGCCAGCAGCTTGGCGCGACAGGGTTCGGGTGAAAAACTGTTTTTT. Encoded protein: CASSLARQGSGEKLFF.

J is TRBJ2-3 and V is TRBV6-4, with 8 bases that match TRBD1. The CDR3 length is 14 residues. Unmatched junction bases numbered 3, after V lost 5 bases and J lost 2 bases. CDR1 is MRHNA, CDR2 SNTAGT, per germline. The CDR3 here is CASSRQGITDTQYF. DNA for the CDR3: TGTGCCAGCAGTCGACAGGGGATCACAGATACGCAGTATTTT.

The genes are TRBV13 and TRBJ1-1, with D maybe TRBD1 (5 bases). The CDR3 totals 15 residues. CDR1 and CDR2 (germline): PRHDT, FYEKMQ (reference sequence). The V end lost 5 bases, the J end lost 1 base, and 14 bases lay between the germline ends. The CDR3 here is CASSATTTGNTEAFF. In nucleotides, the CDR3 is TGTGCCAGCAGCGCTACCACCACAGGGAACACTGAAGCTTTCTTT.

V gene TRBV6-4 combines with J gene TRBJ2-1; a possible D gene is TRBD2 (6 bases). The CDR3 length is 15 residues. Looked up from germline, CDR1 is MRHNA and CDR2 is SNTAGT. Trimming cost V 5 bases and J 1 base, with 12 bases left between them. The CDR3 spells CASSRDFWSYNEQFF. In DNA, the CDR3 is TGTGCCAGCAGTCGGGACTTTTGGTCCTACAATGAGCAGTTCTTC.

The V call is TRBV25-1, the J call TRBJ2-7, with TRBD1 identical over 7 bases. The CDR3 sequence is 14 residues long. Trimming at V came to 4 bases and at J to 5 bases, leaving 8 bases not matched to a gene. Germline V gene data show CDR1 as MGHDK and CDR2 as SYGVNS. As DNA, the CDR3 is TGTGCCAGCAGTGGGATACAAGGGGGCAACGAGCAGTACTTC. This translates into CASSGIQGGNEQYF.

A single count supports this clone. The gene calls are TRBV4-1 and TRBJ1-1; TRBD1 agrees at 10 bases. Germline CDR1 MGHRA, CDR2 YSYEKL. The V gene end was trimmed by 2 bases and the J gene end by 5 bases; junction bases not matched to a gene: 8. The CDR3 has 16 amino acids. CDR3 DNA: TGCGCCAGCAGCCAACCCCGGGACAGGGGTGGGACTGAAGCTTTCTTT. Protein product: CASSQPRDRGGTEAFF.

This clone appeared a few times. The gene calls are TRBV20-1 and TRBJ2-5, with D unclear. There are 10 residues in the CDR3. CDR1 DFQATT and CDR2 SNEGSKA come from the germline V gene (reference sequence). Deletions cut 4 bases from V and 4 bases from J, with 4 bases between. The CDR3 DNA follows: TGCAGTGCTACAGGAGAGACCCAGTACTTC. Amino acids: CSATGETQYF.

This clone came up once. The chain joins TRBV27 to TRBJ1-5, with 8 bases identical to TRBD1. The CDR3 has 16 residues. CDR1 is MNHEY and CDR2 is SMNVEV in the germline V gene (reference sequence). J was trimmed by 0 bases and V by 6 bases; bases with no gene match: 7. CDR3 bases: TGTGCCAGCAGAAGAACCGGGACAGGTAGCAATCAGCCCCAGCATTTT. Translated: CASRRTGTGSNQPQHF.

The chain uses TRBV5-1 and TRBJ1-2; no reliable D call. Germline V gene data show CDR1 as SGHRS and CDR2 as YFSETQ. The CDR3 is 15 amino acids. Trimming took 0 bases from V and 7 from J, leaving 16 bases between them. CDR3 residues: CASSLELGVRGGYTF. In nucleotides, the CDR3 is TGCGCCAGCAGCTTGGAACTTGGAGTACGTGGTGGCTACACCTTC.

The CDR3 spells CASSQGLTGGASANEKLFF. In DNA form, the CDR3 reads TGTGCCAGCAGCCAAGGTTTGACAGGGGGCGCTTCTGCTAATGAAAAACTGTTTTTT. The V gene is TRBV3-1 (or the pseudogene TRBV3-2), the J gene TRBJ1-4; 10 nucleotides match TRBD1. The V and J ends lost 1 base and 3 bases, in that order; junction bases with no gene match: 11. Germline CDR1 is LGHDT and CDR2 is YNNKEL (reference sequence). The CDR3 totals 19 residues.

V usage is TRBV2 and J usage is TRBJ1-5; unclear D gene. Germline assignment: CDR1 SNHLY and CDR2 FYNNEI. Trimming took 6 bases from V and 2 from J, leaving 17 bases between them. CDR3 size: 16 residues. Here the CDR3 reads CASRASVQAGNQPQHF. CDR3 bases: TGTGCCAGCAGAGCAAGTGTCCAGGCCGGCAATCAGCCCCAGCATTTT.

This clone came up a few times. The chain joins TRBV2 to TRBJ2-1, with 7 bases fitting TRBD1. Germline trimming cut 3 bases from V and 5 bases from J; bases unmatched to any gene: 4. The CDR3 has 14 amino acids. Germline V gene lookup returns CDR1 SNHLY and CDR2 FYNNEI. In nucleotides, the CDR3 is TGTGCCAGCAGTGATGAGGGGACAGACAATGAGCAGTTCTTC. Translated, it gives CASSDEGTDNEQFF.

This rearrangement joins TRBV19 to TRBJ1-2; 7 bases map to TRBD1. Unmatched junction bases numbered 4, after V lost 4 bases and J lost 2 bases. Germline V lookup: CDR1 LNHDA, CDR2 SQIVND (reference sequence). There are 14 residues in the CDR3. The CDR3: CASSRGQSNYGYTF. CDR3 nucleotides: TGTGCCAGTAGTAGGGGACAGAGCAACTATGGCTACACCTTC.

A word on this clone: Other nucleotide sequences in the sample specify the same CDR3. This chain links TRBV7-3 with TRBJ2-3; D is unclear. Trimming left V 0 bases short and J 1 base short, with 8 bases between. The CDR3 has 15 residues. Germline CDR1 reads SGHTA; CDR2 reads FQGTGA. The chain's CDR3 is CASSLTGQGTDTQYF. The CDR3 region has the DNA TGTGCCAGCAGCTTAACTGGCCAGGGCACAGATACGCAGTATTTT.

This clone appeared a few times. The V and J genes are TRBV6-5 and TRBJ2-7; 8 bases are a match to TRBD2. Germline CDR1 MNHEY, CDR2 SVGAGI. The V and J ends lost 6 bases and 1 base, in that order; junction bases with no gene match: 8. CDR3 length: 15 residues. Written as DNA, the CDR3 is TGTGCCAGCAGGGGACTAGGCAAGGGTTCCTACGAGCAGTACTTC. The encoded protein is CASRGLGKGSYEQYF.

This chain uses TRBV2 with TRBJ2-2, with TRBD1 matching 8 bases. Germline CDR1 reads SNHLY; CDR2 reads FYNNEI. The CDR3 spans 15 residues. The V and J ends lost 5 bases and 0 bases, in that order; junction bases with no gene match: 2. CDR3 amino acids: CASSRTGPNTGELFF. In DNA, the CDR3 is TGTGCCAGCAGTCGGACAGGGCCGAACACCGGGGAGCTGTTTTTT.

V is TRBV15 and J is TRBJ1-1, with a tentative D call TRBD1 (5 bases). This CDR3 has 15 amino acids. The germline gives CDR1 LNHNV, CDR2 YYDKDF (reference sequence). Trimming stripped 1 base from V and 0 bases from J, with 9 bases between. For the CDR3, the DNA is TGTGCCACCAGCAGAGGAACAGGAATGAACACTGAAGCTTTCTTT. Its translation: CATSRGTGMNTEAFF.

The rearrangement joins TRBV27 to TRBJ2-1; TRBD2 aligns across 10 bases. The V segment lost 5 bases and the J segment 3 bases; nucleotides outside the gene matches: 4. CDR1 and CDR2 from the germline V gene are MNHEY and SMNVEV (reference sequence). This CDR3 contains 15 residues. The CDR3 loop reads CASSPGTSVYNEQFF. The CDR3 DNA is TGTGCCAGCAGTCCCGGGACTAGCGTCTACAATGAGCAGTTCTTC.